The 8 T cell receptor beta chains below all came from one sample that was sequenced in a study of blood T cell repertoires in COVID-19. The assay was immunoSEQ multiplex PCR, and TCRdb's table has in-frame clones only and misses some. Here the sample spans roughly 200,000 clones, 87% being singletons. Sequencing input: peripheral blood. The receptors shown here come from a woman aged 18-35 years who had recovered from COVID-19.

The V and J genes are TRBV19 and TRBJ1-1; D remains unclear. Germline CDR1 reads LNHDA; CDR2 reads SQIVND (reference sequence). There are 10 residues in the CDR3. Trimming removed 10 bases at V and 11 bases at J, with 14 bases between. The CDR3 spells CATFYDIAFF. The CDR3 DNA is TGTGCCACCTTTTACGACATCGCTTTCTTT.

The genes are TRBV5-5 and TRBJ2-1, with D possibly TRBD1 on 5 matching bases. Trimming stripped 3 bases from V and 8 bases from J, with 15 bases between. The CDR3 has 14 residues. Germline lookup yields CDR1 SGHKS and CDR2 YYEKEE (reference sequence). The CDR3 region is CASSSNPGYHEQFF. Written as DNA, the CDR3 is TGTGCCAGCAGCTCAAACCCAGGGTACCATGAGCAGTTCTTC.

CDR3 bases: TGTGCCAGCAGCTTATATCAAGGGGATAATGAGCAGTTCTTC. Its protein product is CASSLYQGDNEQFF. V usage is TRBV7-2 and J usage is TRBJ2-1; the D gene is possibly TRBD1 (5 bases). CDR1 SGHTA and CDR2 FQGNSA come from the germline V gene. V lost 2 bases and J 7 bases, leaving 12 bases between the germline ends. The CDR3 runs to 14 residues. Based on the CDR3 plus reference TRBV7-2 and TRBJ2-1, the full variable domain is GAGVSQSPSNKVTEKGKDVELRCDPISGHTALYWYRQSLGQGLEFLIYFQGNSAPDKSGLPSDRFSAERTGGSVSTLTIQRTQQEDSAVYLCASSLYQGDNEQFFGPGTRLTVL.

V is TRBV29-1 and J is TRBJ2-1; 7 bases map to TRBD2. The CDR3 is made up of 14 amino acids. From germline, CDR1 is SQVTM and CDR2 ANQGSEA. V was clipped by 6 bases and J by 1 base; unmatched bases: 6. The CDR3 reads CSVGGGESYNEQFF. The CDR3 DNA reads as TGCAGCGTCGGTGGGGGGGAGTCCTACAATGAGCAGTTCTTC.

The V and J genes are TRBV7-9 and TRBJ2-7; TRBD1 might be the D (5 bases). The CDR3 totals 14 residues. CDR1 is SEHNR and CDR2 is FQNEAQ in the germline V gene (reference sequence). V was shortened by 0 bases and J by 3 bases, with 9 bases between the two germline ends. CDR3 coding DNA: TGTGCCAGCAGCTTAGCGGGGCAGGGCTACGAGCAGTACTTC. Translated, it gives CASSLAGQGYEQYF.

The V and J genes are TRBV7-6 and TRBJ2-7, with 8 bases lining up with TRBD2. There are 16 residues in the CDR3. V shed 0 bases and J 2 bases; nucleotides not matched to a gene: 6. Germline V lookup: CDR1 SGHVS, CDR2 FNYEAQ. CDR3 in amino acids: CASSLALGSGTYEQYF. As DNA, the CDR3 is TGTGCCAGCAGCTTAGCGCTGGGTAGCGGGACCTACGAGCAGTACTTC.

CDR3 sequence reads: CASSVTQGVNSGNTIYF. Written as DNA, the CDR3 is TGTGCCAGCAGCGTTACACAGGGCGTAAACTCTGGAAACACCATATATTTT. The rearrangement uses TRBV9 and TRBJ1-3; D might be TRBD1 (6 bases). Germline V gives CDR1 SGDLS, CDR2 YYNGEE. Trimming pared 2 bases from V and 0 bases from J, leaving 15 bases between. The CDR3 is 17 residues long.

Worth noting for this clone: At the DNA level, this CDR3 is encoded by other sequences in the same sample as well. DNA of the CDR3: TGTGCCAGCAGTAGGACTAGCGGAAGCTCCTACAATGAGCAGTTCTTC. Protein sequence: CASSRTSGSSYNEQFF. The V and J genes are TRBV27 and TRBJ2-1; 10 positions match TRBD2. The J segment lost 0 bases and the V segment lost 5 bases, leaving 4 bases of the junction unmatched. This CDR3 comprises 16 residues. Germline V lookup: CDR1 MNHEY, CDR2 SMNVEV (reference sequence).